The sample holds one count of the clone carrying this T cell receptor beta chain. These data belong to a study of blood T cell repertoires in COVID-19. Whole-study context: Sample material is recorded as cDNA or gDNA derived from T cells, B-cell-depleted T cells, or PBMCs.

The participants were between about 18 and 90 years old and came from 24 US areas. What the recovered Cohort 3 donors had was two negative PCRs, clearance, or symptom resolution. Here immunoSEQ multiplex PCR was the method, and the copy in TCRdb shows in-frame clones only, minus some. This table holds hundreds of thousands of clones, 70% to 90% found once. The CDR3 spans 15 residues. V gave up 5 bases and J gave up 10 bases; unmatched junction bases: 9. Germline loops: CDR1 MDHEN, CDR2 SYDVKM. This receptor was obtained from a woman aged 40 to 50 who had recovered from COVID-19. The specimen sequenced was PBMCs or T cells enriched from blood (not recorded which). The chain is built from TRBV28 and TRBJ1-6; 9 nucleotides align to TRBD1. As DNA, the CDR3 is TGTGCCAGCAGTCCTCGGGACAGGGTTGAATCACCCCTCCACTTT. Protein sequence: CASSPRDRVESPLHF. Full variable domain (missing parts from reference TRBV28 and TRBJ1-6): DVKVTQSSRYLVKRTGEKVFLECVQDMDHENMFWYRQDPGLGLRLIYFSYDVKMKEKGDIPEGYSVSREKKERFSLILESASTNQTSMYLCASSPRDRVESPLHFGNGTRLTVT.